The 24 T cell receptor beta chains listed next were all sequenced from one sample in a study of response to subunit inactivated influenza vaccine. TCRdb analysed the RT-PCR reads with MiXCR anew, one entry per CDR3 protein. The sample yields approximately 700,000 distinct CDR3 sequences, about 14% seen once. The sequencing used PBMCs from blood, collected approximately 15 days before vaccination. The source is a man aged 45-60 years who received an inactivated influenza vaccine.

CDR3 region: CASSSDGYTEAFF. CDR3 DNA sequence: TGCGCCAGCAGCTCAGACGGTTACACTGAAGCTTTCTTT. The rearrangement uses TRBV5-1 and TRBJ1-1; D gene unclear. The ends were cut back, 3 bases at V and 3 bases at J, with 9 bases in the middle. Germline CDR1 and CDR2: SGHRS and YFSETQ. The CDR3 covers 13 residues. Full variable domain (remainder filled in from reference TRBV5-1 and TRBJ1-1): KAGVTQTPRYLIKTRGQQVTLSCSPISGHRSVSWYQQTPGQGLQFLFEYFSETQRNKGNFPGRFSGRQFSNSRSEMNVSTLELGDSALYLCASSSDGYTEAFFGQGTRLTVV.

V is TRBV6-2 or TRBV6-3 and J is TRBJ2-3, with no clear D. Germline CDR1 reads MNHEY; CDR2 reads SVGEGT. The CDR3 runs to 13 residues. The V gene lost 6 bases and the J gene lost 5 bases, with 12 bases spanning the gap. The CDR3 nucleotides are TGTGCCAGCAGGGCTGGGGTAGGAGATACGCAGTATTTT. Encoded protein: CASRAGVGDTQYF.

The table lists this clonotype with a few counts. The chain employs TRBV5-1 and TRBJ2-5; 11 positions match TRBD2. Germline CDR1 reads SGHRS; CDR2 reads YFSETQ. CDR3 size: 17 residues. V lost 3 bases and J lost 2; bases outside the gene matches: 9. CDR3 sequence (DNA): TGCGCCAGCAGCTCCCGACCCCGACTAGCGGGGCAAGAGACCCAGTACTTC. Translating gives CASSSRPRLAGQETQYF.

The chain uses TRBV6-1 and TRBJ2-1; 11 positions agree with TRBD2. The trim removed 7 bases at V and 3 bases at J, leaving 14 bases unmatched. CDR1 is MNHNS, CDR2 SASEGT, per germline. This CDR3 contains 18 residues. In DNA, the CDR3 is TGTGCCAGCAACCACAGGGCCTTTGGGACTAGCGGCTACAATGAGCAGTTCTTC. This sequence encodes CASNHRAFGTSGYNEQFF.

In this sample, this clonotype turned up a few times. CDR3 sequence (DNA): TGCGCCAGCAGCCTTAGCGGGAGACTAGGGGAGCTGTTTTTT. Encoded protein: CASSLSGRLGELFF. The gene calls are TRBV5-1 and TRBJ2-2, with 9 positions matching TRBD2. The CDR3 consists of 14 residues. V was pared by 4 bases and J by 8 bases, with 6 bases of the junction left unmatched. Germline V lookup: CDR1 SGHRS, CDR2 YFSETQ.

In this sample, this clonotype turned up a few times. The chain links TRBV5-1 to TRBJ1-5; D unresolved. V lost 0 bases and J lost 6, with 16 bases in between. This CDR3 contains 16 residues. Per germline, CDR1 SGHRS and CDR2 YFSETQ. The CDR3 bases are TGCGCCAGCAGCTTGGCCTTGGCAAAGGAGGTTCAGCCCCAGCATTTT. It yields the protein CASSLALAKEVQPQHF. Filled out from reference TRBV5-1 and TRBJ1-5, the complete variable domain reads KAGVTQTPRYLIKTRGQQVTLSCSPISGHRSVSWYQQTPGQGLQFLFEYFSETQRNKGNFPGRFSGRQFSNSRSEMNVSTLELGDSALYLCASSLALAKEVQPQHFGDGTRLSIL.

This clonotype was counted at least ten times. The V call is TRBV20-1, the J call TRBJ2-7, with TRBD2 matching 14 bases. The trim removed 8 bases at V and 1 base at J, leaving 13 bases unmatched. CDR3 length equals 17 residues. Germline V gives CDR1 DFQATT, CDR2 SNEGSKA (reference sequence). This CDR3 reads CSIYPGLAGEVSYEQYF. The CDR3 region has the DNA TGCAGTATCTACCCGGGACTAGCGGGAGAAGTTTCCTACGAGCAGTACTTC.

The chain carries TRBV5-6 and TRBJ2-2, with TRBD1 matching 7 bases. Germline CDR1 reads SGHDT; CDR2 reads YYEEEE. V lost 2 bases to trimming and J lost 4 bases; unmatched junction nucleotides: 5. This CDR3 spans 15 amino acids. CDR3 in amino acids: CASSLRGRSTGELFF. CDR3 DNA: TGTGCCAGCAGCTTAAGGGGGCGCAGCACCGGGGAGCTGTTTTTT. Complete variable domain (other parts from reference TRBV5-6 and TRBJ2-2): DAGVTQSPTHLIKTRGQQVTLRCSPKSGHDTVSWYQQALGQGPQFIFQYYEEEERQRGNFPDRFSGHQFPNYSSELNVNALLLGDSALYLCASSLRGRSTGELFFGEGSRLTVL.

This clonotype was counted a few times. The chain joins TRBV27 to TRBJ2-5; TRBD2 matches at 9 bases. The CDR3 length is 18 residues. V trimming: 1 base; J trimming: 2 bases; junction bases outside the gene matches: 11. Germline V gene lookup returns CDR1 MNHEY and CDR2 SMNVEV (reference sequence). Here the CDR3 reads CASSLYYGSGGPQETQYF. Written as DNA, the CDR3 is TGTGCCAGCAGTTTATATTATGGTAGCGGGGGACCTCAAGAGACCCAGTACTTC.

The table lists this clonotype with a few counts. This chain links TRBV11-2 with TRBJ1-1; D not resolved. The germline V gene has CDR1 SGHAT and CDR2 FQNNGV. V shed 0 bases and J shed 0 bases, with 8 bases lying between them. This CDR3 has 15 amino acids. The CDR3 DNA is TGTGCCAGCAGCTTAGATCAAAGGATGAACACTGAAGCTTTCTTT. Protein product: CASSLDQRMNTEAFF.

This chain uses TRBV28 with TRBJ1-2; 9 nucleotides match TRBD1. This CDR3 is 15 amino acids long. J was trimmed by 5 bases and V by 4 bases; bases with no gene match: 8. CDR1 and CDR2 (germline): MDHEN, SYDVKM. For the CDR3, the DNA is TGTGCCAGCAGTTCCTCCGGGACAGGGTCTTATGGCTACACCTTC. This translates into CASSSSGTGSYGYTF.

This chain joins TRBV6-4 and TRBJ1-5; 8 bases fit TRBD1. Germline V CDR1 and CDR2: MRHNA, SNTAGT. V shed 5 bases and J 6 bases; nucleotides not matched to a gene: 9. The CDR3 runs to 15 residues. The DNA for the CDR3 is TGTGCCAGCAGTCTCAATGGACAGGGACGTCAGCCCCAGCATTTT. Translated, it gives CASSLNGQGRQPQHF.

In this sample, this clonotype turned up many times. The CDR3 region is CASSRRGASYNSPLHF. The CDR3 DNA reads TGTGCCAGCAGCCGGCGGGGGGCCTCCTATAATTCACCCCTCCACTTT. The rearrangement links TRBV12-3 or TRBV12-4 to TRBJ1-6; D is perhaps TRBD1 (6 bases). CDR3 length equals 16 residues. V lost 6 bases and J 0 bases, leaving 12 bases between the germline ends.

This clonotype appeared a few times. J is TRBJ2-7 and V is TRBV20-1, with 10 nucleotides matching TRBD2. V was pared by 2 bases and J by 4 bases, with 8 bases of the junction left unmatched. The CDR3 runs 15 residues. Germline CDR1 reads DFQATT; CDR2 reads SNEGSKA (reference sequence). The DNA of the CDR3 is TGCAGTGCTAGAAGTCTAGCGGGAGTACTTTACGAGCAGTACTTC. This encodes CSARSLAGVLYEQYF.

Only a few counts were recorded for this clonotype. The chain links TRBV18 to TRBJ2-3, with 9 bases aligning to TRBD2. Germline V CDR1 and CDR2: KGHSH, LQKENI. CDR3 length: 15 amino acids. V shed 3 bases, J shed 2 bases, and the junction held 3 bases outside the gene matches. CDR3 residues: CASSPAGGLTDTQYF. In DNA form, the CDR3 reads TGTGCCAGCTCACCGGCGGGGGGGCTCACAGATACGCAGTATTTT.

In its sample, this clonotype was seen many times. The gene calls are TRBV7-8 and TRBJ1-5, with D possibly being TRBD1 (6 bases). Trimming left V 5 bases short and J 7 bases short, with 18 bases between. The CDR3 runs to 15 residues. Germline lookup yields CDR1 SGHVS and CDR2 FQNEAQ. The CDR3 protein is CASSQGPGGGQPQHF. The CDR3 DNA follows: TGTGCCAGCAGCCAAGGCCCGGGGGGCGGGCAGCCCCAGCATTTT.

In this sample, this clonotype turned up a few times. The V gene is TRBV5-1, the J gene TRBJ1-5, with 8 nucleotides matching TRBD1. Losses at the gene ends were 0 bases for V and 4 bases for J; bases not matched to a gene: 3. CDR1 and CDR2 from the germline V gene are SGHRS and YFSETQ. The CDR3 totals 15 residues. The CDR3 loop reads CASSLDQGANQPQHF. In nucleotides, the CDR3 is TGCGCCAGCAGCTTGGATCAGGGGGCAAATCAGCCCCAGCATTTT.

Here the CDR3 DNA reads TGCAGTGCTAGAGCGCTAGCGGTGAGCACAGATACGCAGTATTTT. It specifies CSARALAVSTDTQYF. The chain joins TRBV20-1 to TRBJ2-3; 7 bases fit TRBD2. This CDR3 region has 15 residues. Germline loops: CDR1 DFQATT, CDR2 SNEGSKA (reference sequence). Trimming removed 1 base from V and 0 bases from J; junction bases left unmatched: 4.

V usage is TRBV6-4 and J usage is TRBJ2-1; 7 positions agree with TRBD2. The CDR3 is 17 amino acids. J was trimmed by 1 base and V by 4 bases; bases with no gene match: 10. Per the germline V gene, CDR1 is MRHNA and CDR2 is SNTAGT. The DNA for the CDR3 is TGTGCCAGCAGTGCTCTGGGGAGCGGGGCGTCCTACAATGAGCAGTTCTTC. This sequence encodes CASSALGSGASYNEQFF.

This clonotype has a count of ten or more. The J gene is TRBJ1-6, the V gene TRBV2, with D tentatively TRBD1 (5 bases). With 5 bases removed from V and 7 bases from J, the gap between germline ends came to 12 bases. Germline-derived CDR1 and CDR2 are SNHLY and FYNNEI. The CDR3 consists of 14 residues. CDR3: CASSPQGRNSPLHF. The CDR3 coding sequence is TGTGCCAGCAGTCCCCAGGGCAGGAATTCACCCCTCCACTTT.

This clonotype was detected a few times. The genes are TRBV9 and TRBJ2-2; the D is unclear. Germline loops: CDR1 SGDLS, CDR2 YYNGEE. The V end was cut by 4 bases, the J end by 5 bases, with 15 bases between. The CDR3 has 15 residues. Here the CDR3 reads CASSPDVGSTGELFF. The CDR3 DNA sequence: TGTGCCAGCAGCCCGGACGTAGGGTCAACCGGGGAGCTGTTTTTT.

In its sample, this clonotype was seen a few times. The chain is built from TRBV10-3 and TRBJ2-5, with TRBD1 matching 11 bases. This CDR3 has 15 amino acids. Germline CDR1 is ENHRY and CDR2 is SYGVKD. Trimming cost V 6 bases and J 5 bases; bases outside gene matches: 8. The CDR3 sequence is CAISKRTGGLETQYF. CDR3 DNA sequence: TGTGCCATCAGCAAACGGACAGGGGGCCTTGAGACCCAGTACTTC.

This clonotype has just a few counts. The V and J genes are TRBV27 and TRBJ2-1; perhaps D is TRBD1 or TRBD2 (6 bases each). The germline V and J ends were trimmed by 8 bases and 3 bases, with 17 bases remaining between them. The CDR3 is 15 residues long. Germline lookup yields CDR1 MNHEY and CDR2 SMNVEV (reference sequence). The CDR3, as DNA: TGTGCCAGCGGATTACTTGGGGGGCACTACAATGAGCAGTTCTTC. This gives the protein CASGLLGGHYNEQFF.

This clonotype occurred a few times. The rearrangement joins TRBV6-5 to TRBJ2-5, with 8 bases lining up with TRBD2. V shed 5 bases and J 5 bases; nucleotides not matched to a gene: 7. The germline V gene has CDR1 MNHEY and CDR2 SVGAGI. The CDR3 is 14 amino acids. The CDR3 reads CASSHGVAGETQYF. The CDR3 DNA is TGTGCCAGCAGTCACGGGGTAGCGGGGGAGACCCAGTACTTC.